This is a list of T cell receptor beta chains from one sample in a study of identifying expanded T cells in peripheral blood. The data were produced by immunoSEQ multiplex PCR, yet TCRdb's version contains in-frame clones alone and is incomplete. This sample has some 96,000 clones, with 88% found just once. Sequencing was carried out using blood. These receptors all stem from a person between 18 and 75 years old in good health. The conserved cysteine and the conserved F or W are not part of the CDR3 here.

TRBJ2-7 12 TRBV19 ASSMGRPSYEQY
TRBJ2-1 13 TRBV7-3 ASSQDLSSYNEQF
TRBJ2-7 12 TRBV28 ASSTGQGVGEQY
TRBJ1-4 10 TRBV6-1 ASRSAGGQEF
TRBJ1-1 11 TRBV30 AWWGEMNTEAF
TRBJ1-3 15 TRBV7-8 ASSRRVDSLGANTIY
TRBJ1-2 12 TRBV4-1 ASSPGTPNYGYT
TRBJ1-5 13 TRBV7-2 ASSLGGRGNQPQH
TRBJ2-3 12 TRBV5-4 ASSNAARTDTQY
TRBJ1-1 15 TRBV4-2 ASSQNLPGTSNTEAF
TRBJ1-5 11 TRBV10-3 AIQEDGNQPQH
TRBJ1-3 14 TRBV30 AYAPGTPSSGNTIY
TRBJ1-1 11 TRBV6-6 AGTTDANTEAF
TRBJ2-5 15 TRBV18 ASSPSVGRAAWRTQY
TRBJ2-1 13 TRBV6-6 ASSADSFSYNEQF
TRBJ1-2 12 TRBV9 ASSGGQAHYGYT
TRBJ1-3 12 TRBV6-5 ASSGGGPGNTIY
TRBJ1-1 12 TRBV6-1 ASSHITGNTEAF
TRBJ2-1 12 TRBV7-8 ASSLDRGYNEQF
TRBJ1-1 12 TRBV5-6 ASSYEQGVTEAF
TRBJ2-5 10 TRBV30 ASRRTPSAQY
TRBJ1-2 12 TRBV19 ASSRAAANYGYT
TRBJ2-7 12 TRBV27 ASSVQGYFSEQY
TRBJ1-5 13 TRBV19 ASSITAGSNQPQH
TRBJ2-7 12 TRBV27 ASRNRDRVYEQY
TRBJ1-1 9 TRBV27 ATRWDTEAF
TRBJ1-1 15 TRBV7-9 ASIQQGTGTMNTEAF
TRBJ2-3 10 TRBV6-6 ASSRSTDTQY
TRBJ2-3 13 TRBV25-1 ASSEVRGVPDTQY
TRBJ1-2 12 TRBV6-5 ASRTIGQAYGYT
TRBJ2-3 10 TRBV30 ALIAGTDTQY
TRBJ2-3 14 TRBV27 ASSPLSGASTDTQY
TRBJ1-4 15 TRBV11-2 ASSLGFGQATNEKLF
TRBJ1-1 13 TRBV11-3 ASSLGPGMNTEAF
TRBJ1-1 12 TRBV7-9 ASTRTGSITEAF
TRBJ2-1 14 TRBV30 ARSTEDRGPYNEQF